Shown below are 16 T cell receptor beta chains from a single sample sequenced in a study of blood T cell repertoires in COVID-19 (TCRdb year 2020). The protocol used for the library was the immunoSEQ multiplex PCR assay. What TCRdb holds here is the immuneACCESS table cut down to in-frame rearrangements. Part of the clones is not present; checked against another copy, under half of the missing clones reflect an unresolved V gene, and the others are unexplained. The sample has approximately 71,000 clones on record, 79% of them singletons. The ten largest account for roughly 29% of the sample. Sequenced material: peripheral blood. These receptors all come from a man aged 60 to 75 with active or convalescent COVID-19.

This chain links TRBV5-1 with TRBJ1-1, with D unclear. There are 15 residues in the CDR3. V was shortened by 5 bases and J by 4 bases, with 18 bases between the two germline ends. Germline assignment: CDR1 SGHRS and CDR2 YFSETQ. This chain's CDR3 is CASSESGLGVTEAFF. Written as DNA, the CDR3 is TGCGCCAGCAGTGAGAGCGGCCTCGGAGTCACTGAAGCTTTCTTT.

The CDR3 is CASSDPLVRTGGHQPQHF. The CDR3 nucleotides are TGTGCCAGCAGTGACCCGCTTGTTAGGACAGGGGGTCATCAGCCCCAGCATTTT. The chain combines TRBV6-4 with TRBJ1-5, with 10 bases identical to TRBD1. V dropped 2 bases and J dropped 5; count of bases not matched to a gene: 12. Germline CDR1 reads MRHNA; CDR2 reads SNTAGT. There are 18 residues in the CDR3.

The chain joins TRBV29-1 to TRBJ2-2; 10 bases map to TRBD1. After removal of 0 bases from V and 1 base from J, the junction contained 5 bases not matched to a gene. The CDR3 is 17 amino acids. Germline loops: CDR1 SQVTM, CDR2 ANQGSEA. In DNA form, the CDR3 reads TGCAGCGTTGAAGATCTGACAGGGGGCATGAACACCGGGGAGCTGTTTTTT. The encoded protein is CSVEDLTGGMNTGELFF.

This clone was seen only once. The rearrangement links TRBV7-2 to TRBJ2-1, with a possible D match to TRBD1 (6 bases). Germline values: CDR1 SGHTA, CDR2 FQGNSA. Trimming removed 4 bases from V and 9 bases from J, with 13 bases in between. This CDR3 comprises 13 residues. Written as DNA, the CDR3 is TGTGCCAGCAGCTACCTACAGGGCTTTGAGCAGTTCTTC. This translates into CASSYLQGFEQFF.

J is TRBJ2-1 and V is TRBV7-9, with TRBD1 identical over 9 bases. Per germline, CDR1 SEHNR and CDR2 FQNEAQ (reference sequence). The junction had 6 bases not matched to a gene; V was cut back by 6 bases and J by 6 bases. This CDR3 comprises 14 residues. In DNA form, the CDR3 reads TGTGCCAGCAGTGTATGGACAGGGGCCAATGAGCAGTTCTTC. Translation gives CASSVWTGANEQFF.

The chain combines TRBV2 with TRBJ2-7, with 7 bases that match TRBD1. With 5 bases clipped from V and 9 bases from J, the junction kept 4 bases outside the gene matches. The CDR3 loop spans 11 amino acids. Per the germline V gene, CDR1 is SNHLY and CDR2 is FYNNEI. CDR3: CASSTDRAQYF. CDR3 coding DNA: TGTGCCAGCAGTACAGACAGGGCGCAGTACTTC.

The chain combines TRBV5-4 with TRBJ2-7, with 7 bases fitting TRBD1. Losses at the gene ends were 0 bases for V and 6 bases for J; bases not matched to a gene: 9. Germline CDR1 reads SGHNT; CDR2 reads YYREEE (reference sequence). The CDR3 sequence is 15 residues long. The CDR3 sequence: CASSLEGQGVVEQYF. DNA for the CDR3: TGTGCCAGCAGCTTGGAAGGGCAGGGGGTGGTCGAGCAGTACTTC.

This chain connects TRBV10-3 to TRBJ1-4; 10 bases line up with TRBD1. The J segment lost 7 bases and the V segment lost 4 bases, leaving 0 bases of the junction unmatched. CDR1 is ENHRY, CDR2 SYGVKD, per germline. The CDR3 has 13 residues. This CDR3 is CAISGTGGEKLFF. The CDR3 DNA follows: TGTGCCATCAGTGGGACAGGGGGTGAAAAACTGTTTTTT.

The CDR3 DNA sequence: TGTGCCAGCAGTCCCGGACAGCTGTTCTATGGCTACACCTTC. This sequence encodes CASSPGQLFYGYTF. The chain carries TRBV6-2 or TRBV6-3 and TRBJ1-2; maybe TRBD1 (6 bases). The germline V gene has CDR1 MNHEY and CDR2 SVGEGT. V lost 5 bases and J 4 bases, leaving 14 bases between the germline ends. The CDR3 runs 14 residues.

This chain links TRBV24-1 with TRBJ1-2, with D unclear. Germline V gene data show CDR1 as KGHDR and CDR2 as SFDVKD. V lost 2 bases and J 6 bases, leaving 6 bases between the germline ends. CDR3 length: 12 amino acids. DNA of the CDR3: TGTGCCACCAGTGATTCACGGGATGGCTACACCTTC. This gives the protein CATSDSRDGYTF.

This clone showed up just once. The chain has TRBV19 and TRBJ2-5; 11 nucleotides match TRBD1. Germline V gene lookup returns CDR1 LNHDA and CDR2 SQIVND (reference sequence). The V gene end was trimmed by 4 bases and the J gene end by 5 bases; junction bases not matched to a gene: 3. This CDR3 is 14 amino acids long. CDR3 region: CASSTGQGGETQYF. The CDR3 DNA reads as TGTGCCAGTAGTACGGGACAGGGGGGCGAGACCCAGTACTTC.

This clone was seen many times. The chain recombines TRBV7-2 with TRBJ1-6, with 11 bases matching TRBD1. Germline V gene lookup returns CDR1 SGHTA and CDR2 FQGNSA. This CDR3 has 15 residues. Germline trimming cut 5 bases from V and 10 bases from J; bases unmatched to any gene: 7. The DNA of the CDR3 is TGTGCCAGCAGCCTCGGACAGGGGGCAAGGTCACCCCTCCACTTT. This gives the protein CASSLGQGARSPLHF.

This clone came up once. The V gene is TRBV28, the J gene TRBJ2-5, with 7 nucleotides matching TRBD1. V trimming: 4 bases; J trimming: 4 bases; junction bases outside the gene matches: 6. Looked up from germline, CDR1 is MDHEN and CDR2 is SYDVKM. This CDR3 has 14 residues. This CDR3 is CASSSGQRGETQYF. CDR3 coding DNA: TGTGCCAGCAGTTCGGGACAGAGGGGAGAGACCCAGTACTTC.

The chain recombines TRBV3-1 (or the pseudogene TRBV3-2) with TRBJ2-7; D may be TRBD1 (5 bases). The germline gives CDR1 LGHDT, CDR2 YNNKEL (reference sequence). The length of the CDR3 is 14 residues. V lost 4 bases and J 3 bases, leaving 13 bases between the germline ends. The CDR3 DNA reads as TGTGCCAGCAGCCCCGGACGGACAAACTACGAGCAGTACTTC. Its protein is CASSPGRTNYEQYF.

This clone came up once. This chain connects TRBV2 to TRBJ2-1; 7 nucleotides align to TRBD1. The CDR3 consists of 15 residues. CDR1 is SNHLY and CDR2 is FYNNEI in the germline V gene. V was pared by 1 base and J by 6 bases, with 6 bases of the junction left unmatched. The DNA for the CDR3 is TGTGCCAGCAGTGAAGAGACAGGGACCTTCAATGAGCAGTTCTTC. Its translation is CASSEETGTFNEQFF.

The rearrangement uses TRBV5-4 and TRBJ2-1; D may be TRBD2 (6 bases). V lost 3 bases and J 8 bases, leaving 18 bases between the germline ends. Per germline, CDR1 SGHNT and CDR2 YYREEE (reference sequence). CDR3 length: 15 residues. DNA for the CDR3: TGTGCCAGCAGCTCTGGACCGGGCACGGGGGATGAGCAGTTCTTC. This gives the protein CASSSGPGTGDEQFF.